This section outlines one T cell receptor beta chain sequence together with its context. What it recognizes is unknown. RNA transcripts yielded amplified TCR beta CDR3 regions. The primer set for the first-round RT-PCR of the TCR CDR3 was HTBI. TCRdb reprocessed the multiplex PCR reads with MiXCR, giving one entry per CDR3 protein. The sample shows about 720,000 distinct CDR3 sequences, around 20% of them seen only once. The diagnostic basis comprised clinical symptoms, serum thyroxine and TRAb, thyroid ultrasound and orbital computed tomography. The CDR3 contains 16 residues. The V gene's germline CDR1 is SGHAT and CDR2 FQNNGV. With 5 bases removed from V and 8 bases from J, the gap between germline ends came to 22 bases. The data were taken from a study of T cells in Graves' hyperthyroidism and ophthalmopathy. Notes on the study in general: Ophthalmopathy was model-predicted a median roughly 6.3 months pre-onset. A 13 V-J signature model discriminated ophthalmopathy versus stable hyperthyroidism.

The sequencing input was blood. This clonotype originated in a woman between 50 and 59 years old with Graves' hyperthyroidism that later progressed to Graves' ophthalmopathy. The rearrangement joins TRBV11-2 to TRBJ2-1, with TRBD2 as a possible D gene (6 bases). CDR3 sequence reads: CASSHEGGAGTDEQFF. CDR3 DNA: TGTGCCAGCAGCCATGAGGGCGGGGCCGGGACGGATGAGCAGTTCTTC.